The present entry profiles one TCR beta chain with its context. What it binds is not known. Vbeta (60) and Jbeta (13) primers were used in the PCR. Per the original data handling: It was a later analysis that counted tens of millions of unique TCR beta chains, of which 8.5 million to 12 million were shared. Only in-frame clones appear in the TCRdb table, and some are missing; sequencing was by immunoSEQ multiplex PCR. V, J and clone size were drawn from that table, and D and trimming were deduced from the DNA. Here the sample spans 200,000 to 250,000 clones, about 80% being singletons. The sample belongs to a study of cytomegalovirus exposure and HLA in healthy donors. Findings and caveats of the study: Relative to equally common others, HLA-associated TCR beta chains showed greater clonal expansion in a later analysis. Analysis was carried out at a later point, and it linked a missense DCLRE1C variant to TCR beta V- and J-gene trimming.

Per the germline V gene, CDR1 is SGHNT and CDR2 is YYREEE (reference sequence). V shed 1 base and J shed 6 bases, with 11 bases lying between them. This CDR3 has 14 residues. V is TRBV5-4 and J is TRBJ2-1; D perhaps matches TRBD2 (5 bases). Sequenced input: PBMCs. This receptor was obtained from a woman between 40 and 55 years old in good health and CMV-seronegative. The CDR3 coding sequence is TGTGCCAGCAGCTTGATCTCAGAGGGCAATGAGCAGTTCTTC. This translates into CASSLISEGNEQFF.